These 6 T cell receptor beta chains were sequenced from one sample in a study of blood T cell repertoires in COVID-19. TCRdb keeps only in-frame clones here, not all; method: immunoSEQ multiplex PCR. The repertoire has some 260,000 clones, around nine tenths of them found once; the top ten carry 1.3% to 1.5%. The sequenced material came from peripheral blood. These receptors came from a man aged 80 or over with acute or convalescent COVID-19.

This clone was seen only a few times. The chain is built from TRBV11-2 and TRBJ2-7, with D possibly TRBD1 on 6 matching bases. With 5 bases removed from V and 1 base from J, the gap between germline ends came to 9 bases. Germline V gene data show CDR1 as SGHAT and CDR2 as FQNNGV. The CDR3 totals 13 residues. The CDR3 DNA follows: TGTGCCAGCAGCCGGGACATGTCCTACGAGCAGTACTTC. Amino acid sequence: CASSRDMSYEQYF.

The chain carries TRBV5-5 and TRBJ2-7, with 10 bases identical to TRBD1. V was clipped by 4 bases and J by 2 bases; unmatched bases: 3. CDR3 length equals 14 residues. Germline CDR1 reads SGHKS; CDR2 reads YYEKEE (reference sequence). The CDR3 spells CASSEGQGPYEQYF. CDR3 in DNA: TGTGCCAGCAGCGAGGGACAGGGGCCCTACGAGCAGTACTTC.

The chain employs TRBV5-5 and TRBJ1-2, with 10 nucleotides matching TRBD1. The junction had 5 bases not matched to a gene; V was cut back by 5 bases and J by 4 bases. Germline V gene lookup returns CDR1 SGHKS and CDR2 YYEKEE (reference sequence). The length of the CDR3 is 14 residues. CDR3 bases: TGTGCCAGCAGATCCGGGACAGGGGTCTATGGCTACACCTTC. This translates into CASRSGTGVYGYTF.

This clone was seen a single time. The V gene is TRBV6-5, the J gene TRBJ1-1, with 7 positions matching TRBD1. This CDR3 comprises 15 residues. After removal of 4 bases from V and 5 bases from J, the junction contained 10 bases not matched to a gene. Germline CDR1 reads MNHEY; CDR2 reads SVGAGI. The CDR3 region has the DNA TGTGCCAGCAGTTTAGAGGGGGCCGGAGGAACTGAAGCTTTCTTT. Encoded protein: CASSLEGAGGTEAFF.

This chain links TRBV5-1 with TRBJ1-1, with a tentative D call TRBD1 (5 bases). Germline V gene data show CDR1 as SGHRS and CDR2 as YFSETQ. V was trimmed by 1 base and J by 4 bases, leaving 14 bases between them. The CDR3 extends over 15 amino acids. This CDR3 reads CASSLFGGVSTEAFF. CDR3 sequence (DNA): TGCGCCAGCAGCTTGTTCGGGGGTGTAAGCACTGAAGCTTTCTTT.

V and J are TRBV7-6 and TRBJ1-6, with D possibly being TRBD1 (6 bases). V gave up 3 bases and J gave up 7 bases, with 10 bases separating them. Germline-derived CDR1 and CDR2 are SGHVS and FNYEAQ. The length of the CDR3 is 14 residues. The CDR3 spells CASSLSTGNSPLHF. DNA of the CDR3: TGTGCCAGCAGCTTGTCTACAGGGAATTCACCCCTCCACTTT. The whole variable domain, filled in from reference TRBV7-6 and TRBJ1-6, reads GAGVSQSPRYKVTKRGQDVALRCDPISGHVSLYWYRQALGQGPEFLTYFNYEAQQDKSGLPNDRFSAERPEGSISTLTIQRTEQRDSAMYRCASSLSTGNSPLHFGNGTRLTVT.